This T cell receptor beta chain was recovered during a study of beta chain features in type 1 diabetes (dated by TCRdb to the late 2010s). Notes on the research overall: Mean age, gender distribution, total cell number and subset yield did not differ between patients and healthy donors. In the study, TCRB repertoires of sorted circulating CD4+ T cell subsets from recently diagnosed type 1 diabetes patients were compared with those of matched healthy donors. Whereas all 30 or so donors provided naive and central memory subsets, regulatory and stem cell-like memory subsets were isolated from just 8 patients and roughly eight healthy donors. A total of about 99,000,000 sorted cells were examined across all samples, and RNA yield correlated strongly with the number of cells per subset.

This clone has just a few counts. The target of this receptor is not known. Base qualities are missing; no much larger clone stands one base away. From each donor, a single peripheral blood sample of 100 to 150 mL on average was drawn into heparinised tubes. Naive, central memory, regulatory and stem cell-like memory CD4+ T cells were sorted on a BD FACSAria II using a panel including CD45RO, CCR7, CD25, CD127, CD95 and CD27. A purity above 98% was achieved for all sorted populations. PBMCs were isolated immediately by Lymphoprep density gradient centrifugation and stained directly without culture. So that batch effects would be minimized, each experiment stained and sorted samples in pairs, pairing one healthy donor with one patient. Results the study describes overall, beyond this receptor: A moderate but significant shortening of TCRB CDR3 length was observed in type 1 diabetes patients in all four CD4+ subsets. Because cDNA rather than genomic DNA was sequenced, highly expressing activated cells could have been over-represented, although no difference in activation and CD3 levels was found between groups. Naive, central memory and regulatory TCRB repertoires appeared to be more similar among patients than among healthy donors. Only small numbers of individuals were included in the HLA sub-analyses, which left unresolved whether HLA type had any influence on TCRB rearrangement. Fewer insertions and more nucleotide deletions at VDJ recombination sites were observed in patients with type 1 diabetes, implying thymic rearrangement abnormalities. Shorter templates might have been favored by PCR, but patient and control samples were amplified and corrected together, so both groups would have been affected equally by any skew.

The entire isolated RNA was reverse transcribed using the High Capacity cDNA Reverse Transcription Kit, and thus expressed TCRB transcripts were sequenced. Deep immunoSEQ sequencing was performed on naive, central memory and regulatory T cell samples, with an average of roughly 4 million total reads per sample. After sorted cells were lysed in RLT buffer, RNA was extracted with DNase-treated RNeasy Micro or Mini kits, with the choice depending on cell number. To prevent cross-contamination, each cell subset was processed individually, whereas patient and healthy donor samples were processed jointly. Using the immunoSEQ multiplex PCR, TCRB sequences were amplified from cDNA into 87-bp fragments spanning the CDR3 region. Sequencing of the amplicons was done on the Illumina HiSeq platform. Under the source paper's analysis protocol: Synthetic template baselines were used to correct PCR bias computationally, reads within Hamming distance 2 were collapsed together, and singletons that could not be merged were discarded. Reads were aligned against IMGT to assign V, D and J genes, CDR3 length and insertions or deletions at six rearrangement sites. Within each subset, clonotype counts were normalized to the number of sorted cells before true diversity and Gini coefficients were calculated with the tcR R package. The overlap coefficient, calculated on TCRB nucleotide sequences, was used to measure repertoire sharing. Out-of-frame TCRB sequences from naive cells were analyzed to stand in for the pre-selection repertoire. TCRdb carries this immuneACCESS record with in-frame sequences only. Its versions omit some clonotypes, under half of them owing to an unresolved V gene in the studies checked, with the rest unexplained. That table supplies the V and J calls and clone size; D and trimming were determined from the DNA. The sample includes about 900,000 clones, with about 17% observed a single time. The ten largest clones add up to 0.023% of the sample.

The sample consisted of naive CD4+ T cells from blood. The sample's cell subset or site label, decoded: true naive CD4+ T cells. This TCR was sampled from a woman between 18 and 29 years old in good health.

The bases are TGTGCCAGTAGTATAGCAGGTGAAGCTTTCTTT. Its product reads: CASSIAGEAFF. The sequence joins TRBV19 to TRBJ1-1, with the D gene too uncertain to name. CDR1 and CDR2 (LNHDA, SQIVND) derive from the germline V gene (reference sequence). V is reduced by 1 base and J by 7 bases, leaving a spacing of 4 bases between them. The cysteine opens and the phenylalanine closes a CDR3 of 11 amino acids. Here the CDR3 DNA is all that survives: 33 bases in frame from base 1.